Many counts were recorded for the clone carrying this T cell receptor beta chain. Its specificity is unknown. The CDR3 has 15 residues. The junction had 11 bases not matched to a gene; V was cut back by 3 bases and J by 6 bases. Germline V gives CDR1 SEHNR, CDR2 FQNEAQ (reference sequence). This entry belongs to a study of blood T cells in healthy people across ages. Study findings and constraints: PBMCs that were unsorted prevented a conclusive naive versus antigen-experienced comparison.

Then a second PCR, running roughly 7 to 11 cycles, was carried out with a sample-barcoded 5' primer and a J-beta primer mix. Each cDNA molecule, via a template-switch adaptor with 12 random nucleotides, was tagged. Each CDR3 protein is one row after TCRdb ran MiXCR on the 5' RACE reads. The sample lists more than 800,000 distinct CDR3 sequences, under 35% occurring once. V gene TRBV7-9 combines with J gene TRBJ2-7; the match to TRBD1 covers 7 bases. Sequencing was done on a sample of blood. This TCR derives from a woman older than 75 in good health. In DNA form, the CDR3 reads TGTGCCAGCAGCTTCCGGGACAGTTCGTTTGGCGAGCAGTACTTC. Translated: CASSFRDSSFGEQYF.